This T cell receptor beta chain was found in a study of regulatory T cells in long-lasting Graves disease. General study findings and limits: Among the persistent patients, fewer than 3,000 public clonotypes were shared, more than the approximately 960 shared among new patients.

About this clonotype itself: Its antigen remains unknown.

Time point given: persistent/refractory GD, antithyroid drugs over 5 years with positive TRAb. PBMC RNA served as the TCR library source. Graves' disease diagnoses followed American Thyroid Association guidelines. CDR3-region Arm-PCR and iRepertoire HTBI primers produced the TCR beta libraries. Using its own MiXCR run on the multiplex PCR reads, TCRdb lists one record per CDR3 protein. There are a few hundred thousand distinct CDR3 sequences in the sample; roughly 24% occur only once, and 25% to 35% lies in the top ten. The clonotype originates from a middle-aged woman with Graves disease. This material consisted of peripheral blood mononuclear cells (PBMCs), taken when the disease was refractory, from a patient treated with antithyroid drugs.

CDR3 in DNA: TGTGCCATCAGTGGAAATAATGATTCACCCCTCCACTTT. The encoded protein is CAISGNNDSPLHF. V is TRBV10-3 and J is TRBJ1-6; D not certain. Germline CDR1 reads ENHRY; CDR2 reads SYGVKD. The CDR3 length is 13 residues. V shed 4 bases and J shed 8 bases, with 9 bases lying between them.